Listed below are T cell receptor beta chains from one sample, sequenced in a study of beta chain features in type 1 diabetes. Using immunoSEQ multiplex PCR, the repertoire was profiled, and TCRdb retains in-frame clones only, with some absent. The table lists about 370,000 clones, around 16% of them singletons, with about 0.018% in the top ten. Sample: naive CD4+ T cells from blood. The origin of the receptors is a woman between 18 and 29 years old in good health. The conserved cysteine and the conserved F or W are not part of the CDR3 here. Rows give clone size only sometimes, using once, few, many, or a class for an expanded clone.

>-|TRBV5-1|TRBJ2-3
ASSLRRGGRTTDTQY
>few|TRBV7-2|TRBJ1-4
ASSQQGIVNEKLF
>-|TRBV29-1|TRBJ2-2
SVGQGLNTGELF
>-|TRBV7-2|TRBJ1-1
ATGVNTEAF
>-|TRBV30|TRBJ2-1
AWISGSSYNEQF
>few|TRBV5-6|TRBJ2-1
ASSSQSYNEQF
>-|TRBV6-6|TRBJ1-5
ASSFPGQGPNQPQH
>-|TRBV18|TRBJ2-5
ASSPSTGLGETQY
>few|TRBV28|TRBJ2-5
ASSSSEAAQETQY
>-|TRBV23-1|TRBJ2-5
ASSPRGSQETQY
>-|TRBV19|TRBJ2-7
ASSISGTGTEQY
>few|TRBV30|TRBJ1-1
AWTRQALVNTEAF
>few|TRBV29-1|TRBJ2-7
SVVYSSYEQY
>few|TRBV28|TRBJ2-7
ASRLAGPGYEQY
>-|TRBV6-5|TRBJ2-5
ASSFRETQY
>-|TRBV7-3|TRBJ2-7
ASSLTTRTEQY
>few|TRBV30|TRBJ2-3
AWTGVGRDTQY
>-|TRBV5-1|TRBJ1-1
ASRQNNTEAF
>few|TRBV7-2|TRBJ2-7
ASSFDRSPVGEQY
>few|TRBV4-1|TRBJ2-1
ASRLQSGTSGAYNEQF
>-|TRBV30|TRBJ2-5
AWSPRPRGQY
>once|TRBV14|TRBJ1-1
ASRPSVLRYRNTEAF
>-|TRBV7-2|TRBJ1-4
ASRGRDRGNEKLF
>few|TRBV7-2|TRBJ2-1
ASSQRMAGLYNEQF
>few|TRBV7-3|TRBJ2-3
ASSPSGADTQY
>-|TRBV2|TRBJ1-1
ASSDRGHTEAF
>-|TRBV6-6|TRBJ2-7
ASSYTGLSSYEQY
>few|TRBV6-5|TRBJ2-1
ASSQGVYNEQF
>few|TRBV5-1|TRBJ1-1
ASSFYRDKNTEAF
>few|TRBV7-9|TRBJ2-7
ASSRQGYEQY
>few|TRBV11-2|TRBJ2-2
ATRPLRTRTGELF
>few|TRBV5-1|TRBJ1-2
ASSFRQGGYGYT
>-|TRBV29-1|TRBJ2-7
SVEGKGYEQY
>few|TRBV7-8|TRBJ2-5
ASSPSGTSGSGTQY
>-|TRBV29-1|TRBJ1-2
SVGTPEGSYT
>few|TRBV9|TRBJ2-2
ASSWRTGNTGELF
>-|TRBV7-9|TRBJ1-1
ASSLTGVNEAF
>few|TRBV29-1|TRBJ1-4
SVGWVQGGEKLF
>-|TRBV6-1|TRBJ2-4
ASSERRLKNIQY
>-|TRBV28|TRBJ1-5
ASRASNQPQH
>-|TRBV25-1|TRBJ1-1
ASRRTSNTEAF
>few|TRBV11-2|TRBJ2-1
ASSQKSGSYNEQF
>few|TRBV29-1|TRBJ2-7
SVEAWGGEQY
>few|TRBV11-2|TRBJ2-1
ASSLVQFNEQF
>-|TRBV28|TRBJ2-7
ASSSYGGASTYEQY
>-|TRBV19|TRBJ2-3
ASGRGGTDTQY
>-|TRBV9|TRBJ1-4
ASSVGTATNEKLF
>-|TRBV6-6|TRBJ1-5
ASSFGRDNQPQH
>few|TRBV18|TRBJ2-7
ASSPTLPQGQIYSYEQY